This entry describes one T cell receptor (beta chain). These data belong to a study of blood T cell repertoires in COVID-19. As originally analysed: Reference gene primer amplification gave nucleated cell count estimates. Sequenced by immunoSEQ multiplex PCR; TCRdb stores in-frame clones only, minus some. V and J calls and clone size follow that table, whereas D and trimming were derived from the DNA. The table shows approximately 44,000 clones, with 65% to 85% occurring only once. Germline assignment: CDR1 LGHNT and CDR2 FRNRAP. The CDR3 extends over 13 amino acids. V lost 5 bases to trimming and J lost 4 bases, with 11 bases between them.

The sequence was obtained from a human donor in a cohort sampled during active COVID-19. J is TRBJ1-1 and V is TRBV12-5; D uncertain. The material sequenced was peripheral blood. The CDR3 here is CASGPGGLTEAFF. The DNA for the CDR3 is TGTGCTAGTGGTCCGGGAGGGCTCACTGAAGCTTTCTTT.